These T cell receptor beta chains were read from a single sample in a study of OX40 agonist ivuxolimab in advanced cancers. Clones were sequenced by immunoSEQ multiplex PCR, and TCRdb holds only the in-frame ones, with some missing. The sample yields 30,000 to 35,000 clones, roughly four fifths seen once. The source material was CD4+ or CD8+ T cells sorted from blood, sampled in a trial of the OX40 agonist ivuxolimab. Receptors originate from an adult with an advanced solid tumor such as melanoma, head and neck, liver or kidney cancer. The CDR3 runs from the conserved cysteine through the conserved F or W. Fields, in order: clone size, D gene, V gene, J gene, CDR3 DNA, CDR3 protein. The D gene is left open where the match is weak. Not every row has a clone size; where given, it reads once, few, many or a size class.

-,-,TRBV7-9,TRBJ1-3,TGTGCCAGCAGCCCTCGAGGGCCCTCTGGAAACACCATATATTTT,CASSPRGPSGNTIYF
-,TRBD1,TRBV18,TRBJ2-7,TGTGCCAGCTCACCGGGACAGGGGTACTACGAGCAGTACTTC,CASSPGQGYYEQYF
-,TRBD1,TRBV29-1,TRBJ1-1,TGCAGCGCTACTCGACAGGGCGGGAACACTGAAGCTTTCTTT,CSATRQGGNTEAFF
-,TRBD1,TRBV28,TRBJ2-2,TGTGCCAGCAGTTTTGGACAGGGGGCACACACCGGGGAGCTGTTTTTT,CASSFGQGAHTGELFF
-,-,TRBV4-1,TRBJ2-7,TGCGCCAGCAGCCCCTGGGCAGGGGGGACCTACGAGCAGTACTTC,CASSPWAGGTYEQYF
-,-,TRBV28,TRBJ2-1,TGTGCCAGCCTTATTCGGGGTCTACAGGGATACAATGAGCAGTTCTTC,CASLIRGLQGYNEQFF
few,TRBD1,TRBV2,TRBJ1-5,TGTGCCAGCAGCGAGGGACAGATCAGCAATCAGCCCCAGCATTTT,CASSEGQISNQPQHF
few,-,TRBV28,TRBJ1-2,TGTGCCAGCAGTTTAAGGGGGGGCGCAAGCGGCTACACCTTC,CASSLRGGASGYTF
-,-,TRBV19,TRBJ1-5,TGTGCCAGTAAGGACGGGTTGAGGAATCAGCCCCAGCATTTT,CASKDGLRNQPQHF
-,-,TRBV12-5,TRBJ2-5,TGTGCTAGTGGGGGCCCTACCCAAGAGACCCAGTACTTC,CASGGPTQETQYF
-,-,TRBV6-6,TRBJ2-7,TGTGCCAGCAGTACCCGTCAGGGGTCCTCCTACGAGCAGTACTTC,CASSTRQGSSYEQYF
-,-,TRBV19,TRBJ2-7,TGTGCCAGTAGTATAGTAAGCGGGTACGAGCAGTACTTC,CASSIVSGYEQYF
-,-,TRBV6-6,TRBJ2-7,TGTGCCAGCAGTTACTCGAATCCCTACGAGCAGTACTTC,CASSYSNPYEQYF
-,-,TRBV14,TRBJ2-7,TGTGCCAGCAGCTTAGATCCGGTGAGCTCCTACGAGCAGTACTTC,CASSLDPVSSYEQYF
-,-,TRBV4-2,TRBJ1-2,TGTGCCAGCAGCCAGGACAGAAGCTATGGCTACACCTTC,CASSQDRSYGYTF
-,-,TRBV4-2,TRBJ2-1,TGTGCCAGCAGCCAAGATGTTAACAATGAGCAGTTCTTC,CASSQDVNNEQFF
-,-,TRBV9,TRBJ1-6,TGTGCCAGCAGCGTAGACTATAATTCACCCCTCCACTTT,CASSVDYNSPLHF
once,-,TRBV11-2,TRBJ2-7,TGTGCCAGCAGCTTCCTTGGAGTATTGTTTGGAGGAGGAGGCGAGCAGTACTTC,CASSFLGVLFGGGGEQYF
once,-,TRBV10-3,TRBJ1-2,TGTGCCATCAGTGGAAGGGAGGATGGCTACACCTTC,CAISGREDGYTF
-,-,TRBV7-6,TRBJ1-5,TGTGCCAGCAGCTACAATGAGGGACAGCCCCAGCATTTT,CASSYNEGQPQHF
once,-,TRBV14,TRBJ2-2,TGTGCCAGCAGCCAAGATCTGGCCGACGCCGGGGAGCTGTTTTTT,CASSQDLADAGELFF
-,-,TRBV18,TRBJ2-1,TGTGCCAGCTCACCGAAGGCGAGGGCTCCCCCATACAATGAGCAGTTCTTC,CASSPKARAPPYNEQFF
-,-,TRBV10-3,TRBJ1-5,TGTGCCATCAGTGGGGCGGACGGGCAGCCCCAGCATTTT,CAISGADGQPQHF
-,TRBD2,TRBV19,TRBJ2-4,TGTGCCAGTAGTATAGAGGGGGATAGCGGGGGGCCCTCTTCAGCCAAAAACATTCAGTACTTC,CASSIEGDSGGPSSAKNIQYF
-,-,TRBV27,TRBJ2-3,TGTGCCAGCAGTTTAAGCTGGGGTAGCACAGATACGCAGTATTTT,CASSLSWGSTDTQYF
-,-,TRBV6-6,TRBJ1-3,TGTGCCAGCAGTCCAACAGGGATAGGAAACACCATATATTTT,CASSPTGIGNTIYF
-,-,TRBV2,TRBJ1-1,TGTGCCAGCAGTGCTGAACAGGGTAGAACTGAAGCTTTCTTT,CASSAEQGRTEAFF
-,TRBD1,TRBV5-1,TRBJ2-1,TGCGCCAGCAGCTTCACGGACAGGGAGAACAATGAGCAGTTCTTC,CASSFTDRENNEQFF
-,TRBD1,TRBV7-8,TRBJ1-5,TGTGCCAGCAGCCTACAGGGGCTTAGCAATCAGCCCCAGCATTTT,CASSLQGLSNQPQHF
-,TRBD1,TRBV27,TRBJ1-5,TGTGCCAGCAGTTTAGGGACAGGGGTAGGAAATCAGCCCCAGCATTTT,CASSLGTGVGNQPQHF
once,-,TRBV5-1,TRBJ2-2,TGCGCCAGCAGCTTAGGACTAATGAACACCGGGGAGCTGTTTTTT,CASSLGLMNTGELFF
-,TRBD2,TRBV6-5,TRBJ2-1,TGTGCCAGCAGTTACTCGAGCGGGGGGGCCAACAATGAGCAGTTCTTC,CASSYSSGGANNEQFF
-,TRBD1,TRBV27,TRBJ2-7,TGTGCCAGCAGTCTTCGGACAGGAACCTACGAGCAGTACTTC,CASSLRTGTYEQYF
-,-,TRBV5-1,TRBJ1-4,TGCGCCAGCAGCTTGGGACGGACGGGAACTAATGAAAAACTGTTTTTT,CASSLGRTGTNEKLFF
few,-,TRBV30,TRBJ2-2,TGTGCCTGGAGTCCAACCCGGGAGCTGTTTTTT,CAWSPTRELFF
-,-,TRBV7-8,TRBJ1-1,TGTGCCAGCAGCTTGGAGACAGCGGTAGGGACTGAAGCTTTCTTT,CASSLETAVGTEAFF
-,TRBD2,TRBV10-3,TRBJ2-3,TGTGCCATCAAACCCGCGGGGGGGACTAGTTTGGATACGCAGTATTTT,CAIKPAGGTSLDTQYF
-,TRBD1,TRBV11-2,TRBJ1-2,TGTGCCAGCAGCTCGCTGACAGGGAACTATGGCTACACCTTC,CASSSLTGNYGYTF
-,TRBD1,TRBV19,TRBJ1-2,TGTGCCAGTAGTATTCTGGGACAGGGCTACCGTAACTATGGCTACACCTTC,CASSILGQGYRNYGYTF
-,-,TRBV28,TRBJ1-1,TGTGCCAGCAGTTTTGGGGCGCAGGACACTGAAGCTTTCTTT,CASSFGAQDTEAFF
-,-,TRBV27,TRBJ2-5,TGTGCCAGCAGATCCGGAGGGGTAGGAGAGACCCAGTACTTC,CASRSGGVGETQYF
-,-,TRBV2,TRBJ2-1,TGTGCCAGCGCTCCGGGGTATGAGCAGTTCTTC,CASAPGYEQFF
-,-,TRBV4-2,TRBJ1-2,TGTGCCAGCAGCCAAGGGGGGGGCTCCTTCTATGGCTACACCTTC,CASSQGGGSFYGYTF
-,-,TRBV5-1,TRBJ1-1,TGCGCCAGCACCGGATTCGGGAACACTGAAGCTTTCTTT,CASTGFGNTEAFF
-,-,TRBV6-6,TRBJ1-1,TGTGCCAGCAGTGGGTGGATGGGCACTGAAGCTTTCTTT,CASSGWMGTEAFF
-,TRBD1,TRBV7-9,TRBJ2-5,TGTGCCAGCAGCCCGTTACAGGGGAGAGGAGGAGAAGAGACCCAGTACTTC,CASSPLQGRGGEETQYF
-,-,TRBV5-6,TRBJ2-1,TGTGCCAGCAGCTTGGGGGCAGGGATAGACAATGAGCAGTTCTTC,CASSLGAGIDNEQFF
-,TRBD1,TRBV5-1,TRBJ1-4,TGCGCCAGCAGTGAGGACAGGGGAACTAATGAAAAACTGTTTTTT,CASSEDRGTNEKLFF
-,-,TRBV7-9,TRBJ2-7,TGTGCCAGCAGCTCACAGGAGTCCTACGAGCAGTACTTC,CASSSQESYEQYF
-,-,TRBV12-5,TRBJ2-1,TGTGCTAGTGGTTTGGTACAGAGTTCCTCCTACAATGAGCAGTTCTTC,CASGLVQSSSYNEQFF